What follows are 7 T cell receptor beta chains derived from one specimen sequenced in a study of T cell repertoires in ileal Crohn's disease. Time point indicated: neoterminal ileum biopsy at postoperative endoscopy, about 6 months after surgery. Repertoires were generated with immunoSEQ multiplex PCR, while TCRdb's copy carries only in-frame clones and drops some. The sample lists 55,000 to 65,000 clones; roughly 89% were seen once. Source material: ileal tissue. The source of these receptors is an adult with Crohn's disease.

The chain joins TRBV7-3 to TRBJ2-1, with 9 bases that match TRBD2. The trim removed 2 bases at V and 5 bases at J, leaving 4 bases unmatched. CDR3 length equals 15 residues. Looked up from germline, CDR1 is SGHTA and CDR2 is FQGTGA. The CDR3 is CASSLDSGRHNEQFF. The CDR3 nucleotides are TGTGCCAGCAGCTTAGATAGCGGGAGACACAATGAGCAGTTCTTC. The variable domain in full, with the rest retrieved from reference TRBV7-3 and TRBJ2-1, is GAGVSQTPSNKVTEKGKYVELRCDPISGHTALYWYRQSLGQGPEFLIYFQGTGAADDSGLPNDRFFAVRPEGSVSTLKIQRTERGDSAVYLCASSLDSGRHNEQFFGPGTRLTVL.

The J gene is TRBJ2-3, the V gene TRBV7-2; possibly TRBD2 for D (6 bases). The CDR3 extends over 15 amino acids. CDR1 is SGHTA and CDR2 is FQGNSA in the germline V gene. Trimming stripped 1 base from V and 5 bases from J, with 13 bases between. The CDR3 nucleotides are TGTGCCAGCAGCTTAGGCGGGAAAGGGGAAGATACGCAGTATTTT. Amino acid sequence: CASSLGGKGEDTQYF. The full variable domain, rest sourced from reference TRBV7-2 and TRBJ2-3, is GAGVSQSPSNKVTEKGKDVELRCDPISGHTALYWYRQSLGQGLEFLIYFQGNSAPDKSGLPSDRFSAERTGGSVSTLTIQRTQQEDSAVYLCASSLGGKGEDTQYFGPGTRLTVL.

The chain uses TRBV15 and TRBJ2-1; D not resolved. Trimming removed 0 bases at V and 9 bases at J, with 12 bases between. The germline gives CDR1 LNHNV, CDR2 YYDKDF (reference sequence). This CDR3 comprises 14 residues. The CDR3 sequence: CATSRDRVAGEQFF. Here the CDR3 DNA reads TGTGCCACCAGCAGAGACCGTGTAGCCGGTGAGCAGTTCTTC. Combining the CDR3 with reference TRBV15 and TRBJ2-1 gives the whole variable domain DAMVIQNPRYQVTQFGKPVTLSCSQTLNHNVMYWYQQKSSQAPKLLFHYYDKDFNNEADTPDNFQSRRPNTSFCFLDIRSPGLGDTAMYLCATSRDRVAGEQFFGPGTRLTVL.

This chain joins TRBV10-3 and TRBJ1-1; 11 nucleotides match TRBD1. This CDR3 region has 12 residues. Trimming at V came to 6 bases and at J to 6 bases, leaving 0 bases not matched to a gene. The germline CDR1 and CDR2 sequences are ENHRY and SYGVKD. CDR3 protein: CAIRGQGAEAFF. CDR3 bases: TGTGCCATCAGGGGACAGGGGGCTGAAGCTTTCTTT.

This chain connects TRBV5-1 to TRBJ2-7; TRBD1 might be the D (5 bases). The CDR3 consists of 14 residues. The ends were cut back, 0 bases at V and 4 bases at J, with 11 bases in the middle. Germline V gives CDR1 SGHRS, CDR2 YFSETQ. The CDR3 loop is CASSLGGSNYEQYF. CDR3 nucleotide sequence: TGCGCCAGCAGCTTGGGGGGCTCCAATTACGAGCAGTACTTC. Looking up the rest from reference TRBV5-1 and TRBJ2-7 gives the full variable domain: KAGVTQTPRYLIKTRGQQVTLSCSPISGHRSVSWYQQTPGQGLQFLFEYFSETQRNKGNFPGRFSGRQFSNSRSEMNVSTLELGDSALYLCASSLGGSNYEQYFGPGTRLTVT.

The gene calls are TRBV2 and TRBJ1-1; 7 positions agree with TRBD1. The CDR3 is 15 amino acids. Trimming took 4 bases from V and 1 from J; bases not matched to a gene: 6. The germline gives CDR1 SNHLY, CDR2 FYNNEI. In DNA, the CDR3 is TGTGCCAGCAGTGTGCAGGGGGTCAGGAACACTGAAGCTTTCTTT. This encodes CASSVQGVRNTEAFF.

The chain links TRBV30 to TRBJ2-7, with TRBD1 matching 10 bases. The ends lost 4 bases at V and 9 bases at J; junction bases unmatched: 12. Germline V gives CDR1 GTSNPN, CDR2 SVGIG (reference sequence). This CDR3 contains 14 residues. CDR3 residues: CAWNRDRGLSRQYF. The CDR3 region has the DNA TGTGCCTGGAACCGGGACAGGGGACTCAGCCGGCAGTACTTC.